Each of the 10 T cell receptor beta chains below was sequenced from the same sample in a study of identical twins. TCRdb passed the 5' RACE reads through MiXCR, listing each CDR3 protein once. The sample has around 490,000 distinct CDR3 sequences, roughly 15% seen once. This same sample was also taken into another study, of yellow fever vaccine responses in identical twins.

The sample comprised CD4+ T cells sorted from blood. These receptors originate from a woman between 18 and 29 years old in good health.

This chain connects TRBV6-5 to TRBJ1-2, with 8 bases identical to TRBD1. The length of the CDR3 is 15 residues. V was clipped by 2 bases and J by 0 bases; unmatched bases: 2. CDR1 MNHEY and CDR2 SVGAGI come from the germline V gene. The CDR3 spells CASSYGQGSNYGYTF. The DNA of the CDR3 is TGTGCCAGCAGTTACGGACAGGGATCTAACTATGGCTACACCTTC.

This chain uses TRBV12-3 or TRBV12-4 with TRBJ2-7; possibly TRBD1 or TRBD2 for D (5 bases each). V shed 6 bases and J shed 6 bases, with 18 bases lying between them. The CDR3 covers 14 residues. CDR3 sequence (DNA): TGTGCCAGCAGAGCCACCGGGACCCCCCCCGAGCAGTACTTC. Translated: CASRATGTPPEQYF.

This sequence joins TRBV4-2 and TRBJ2-7; weak D call: TRBD2 (5 bases). The CDR3 runs to 16 residues. V lost 1 base and J lost 2, with 15 bases in between. Germline V CDR1 and CDR2: LGHNA, YNFKEQ. CDR3 sequence: CASSQVYGQTTYEQYF. The CDR3 DNA follows: TGTGCCAGCAGCCAAGTTTACGGGCAGACTACCTACGAGCAGTACTTC.

The chain combines TRBV3-1 with TRBJ2-1; TRBD1 aligns across 10 bases. This CDR3 has 14 residues. Germline V gene sequence: CDR1 LGHDT, CDR2 YNNKEL (reference sequence). The V gene end was trimmed by 3 bases and the J gene end by 6 bases; junction bases not matched to a gene: 2. CDR3 in DNA: TGTGCCAGCAGCCAGGGGACAGGGGTCAATGAGCAGTTCTTC. This translates into CASSQGTGVNEQFF.

The rearrangement joins TRBV20-1 to TRBJ2-3; 9 bases map to TRBD1. The germline gives CDR1 DFQATT, CDR2 SNEGSKA (reference sequence). J gave up 0 bases and V 1 base, and 5 bases lay outside the gene matches. The CDR3 loop spans 16 amino acids. CDR3 nucleotides: TGCAGTGCTAGAGGAACAGGGGGCATGAGCACAGATACGCAGTATTTT. This translates into CSARGTGGMSTDTQYF.

This clonotype was observed a handful of times. The CDR3 DNA reads TGTGCCAGCAGTTGGACGGGGCTCCAAGAGACCCAGTACTTC. Its protein product is CASSWTGLQETQYF. The chain combines TRBV7-2 with TRBJ2-5; D tentatively reads TRBD1 or TRBD2 (5 bases each). The ends were cut back, 6 bases at V and 1 base at J, with 12 bases in the middle. In germline, CDR1 is SGHTA, CDR2 FQGNSA. The CDR3 runs 14 residues. Full variable domain (outside the CDR3, taken from reference TRBV7-2 and TRBJ2-5): GAGVSQSPSNKVTEKGKDVELRCDPISGHTALYWYRQSLGQGLEFLIYFQGNSAPDKSGLPSDRFSAERTGGSVSTLTIQRTQQEDSAVYLCASSWTGLQETQYFGPGTRLLVL.

The chain joins TRBV7-9 to TRBJ1-6; D is unresolved. Germline V gives CDR1 SEHNR, CDR2 FQNEAQ (reference sequence). V lost 1 base and J lost 0, with 7 bases in between. CDR3 length equals 16 residues. The CDR3 DNA reads TGTGCCAGCAGCTTAGTTACGGGCTCCTATAATTCACCCCTCCACTTT. This encodes CASSLVTGSYNSPLHF.

The chain is built from TRBV20-1 and TRBJ2-2; TRBD2 aligns across 8 bases. The CDR3 extends over 16 amino acids. CDR1 and CDR2 (germline): DFQATT, SNEGSKA (reference sequence). V shed 5 bases and J 1 base; nucleotides not matched to a gene: 9. This CDR3 is CSAPNVLAGNTGELFF. CDR3 nucleotide sequence: TGCAGTGCTCCCAACGTCCTAGCGGGGAACACCGGGGAGCTGTTTTTT.

The chain recombines TRBV12-3 or TRBV12-4 with TRBJ2-1; TRBD1 matches 7 bases. This CDR3 contains 14 residues. V dropped 1 base and J dropped 6; count of bases not matched to a gene: 3. CDR3 in amino acids: CASSLGGQSNEQFF. The DNA for the CDR3 is TGTGCCAGCAGTTTAGGGGGACAGTCCAATGAGCAGTTCTTC.

The V call is TRBV28, the J call TRBJ2-3; the D gene is possibly TRBD2 (5 bases). CDR1 MDHEN and CDR2 SYDVKM come from the germline V gene. The germline V and J ends were trimmed by 0 bases and 4 bases, with 11 bases remaining between them. The CDR3 is made up of 15 amino acids. The CDR3 protein is CASSLWGSGADTQYF. The CDR3 DNA is TGTGCCAGCAGTTTATGGGGGAGTGGCGCAGATACGCAGTATTTT.